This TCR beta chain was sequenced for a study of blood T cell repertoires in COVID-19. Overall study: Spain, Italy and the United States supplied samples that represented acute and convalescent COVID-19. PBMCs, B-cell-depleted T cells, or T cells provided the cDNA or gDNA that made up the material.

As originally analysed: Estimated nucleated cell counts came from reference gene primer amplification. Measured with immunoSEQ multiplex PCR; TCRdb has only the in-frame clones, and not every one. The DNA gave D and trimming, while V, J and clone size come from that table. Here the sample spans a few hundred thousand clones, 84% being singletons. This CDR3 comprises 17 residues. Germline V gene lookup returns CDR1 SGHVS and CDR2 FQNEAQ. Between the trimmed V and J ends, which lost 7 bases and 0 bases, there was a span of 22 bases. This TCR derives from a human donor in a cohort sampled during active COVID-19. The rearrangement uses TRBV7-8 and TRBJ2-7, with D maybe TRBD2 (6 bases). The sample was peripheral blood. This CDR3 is CASMGGLEGLDSYEQYF. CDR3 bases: TGTGCCAGCATGGGGGGTCTGGAGGGCCTTGACTCCTACGAGCAGTACTTC.